This T cell receptor (beta chain) emerged from a study of T-cell memory formation after mild COVID-19. TCRdb passed the 5' RACE reads through MiXCR, listing each CDR3 protein once. The sample consists of about 84,000 distinct CDR3 sequences, about 15% of them appearing once. Input material: PBMCs or a T cell subset sorted from them (not recorded which). The sequence derives from an adult woman who had mild COVID-19 (a few samples of this study predate the infection). Cell type and time point are not known.

The chain's CDR3 is CASSHDSYYGYTF. The CDR3 DNA sequence: TGTGCCAGCAGCCACGACAGTTACTATGGCTACACCTTC. The genes are TRBV7-9 and TRBJ1-2; maybe TRBD1 (5 bases). The CDR3 has 13 residues. V was cut by 5 bases and J by 3 bases, with 10 bases left in between. The germline gives CDR1 SEHNR, CDR2 FQNEAQ (reference sequence). Drawing the rest from reference TRBV7-9 and TRBJ1-2, the complete variable domain is DTGVSQNPRHKITKRGQNVTFRCDPISEHNRLYWYRQTLGQGPEFLTYFQNEAQLEKSRLLSDRFSAERPKGSFSTLEIQRTEQGDSAMYLCASSHDSYYGYTFGSGTRLTVV.